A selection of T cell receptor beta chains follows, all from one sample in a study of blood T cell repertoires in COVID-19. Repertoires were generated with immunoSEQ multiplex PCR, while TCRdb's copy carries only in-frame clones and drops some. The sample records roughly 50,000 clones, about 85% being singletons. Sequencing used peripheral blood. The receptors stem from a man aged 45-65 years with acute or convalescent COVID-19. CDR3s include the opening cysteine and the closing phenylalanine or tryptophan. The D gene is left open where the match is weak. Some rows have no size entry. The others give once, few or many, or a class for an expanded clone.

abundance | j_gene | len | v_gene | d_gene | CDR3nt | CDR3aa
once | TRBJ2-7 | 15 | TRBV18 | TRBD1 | TGTGCCAGCTCTCCAGCAGGGACAGCTACCTACGAGCAGTACTTC | CASSPAGTATYEQYF
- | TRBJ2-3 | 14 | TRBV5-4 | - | TGTGCCAGCAGCTCCAGGGGAGACACAGATATGCAGTATTTT | CASSSRGDTDMQYF
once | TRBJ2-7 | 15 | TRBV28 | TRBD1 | TGTGCCAGCAGTTCCGCCGGGACAGGGATCTACGAGCAGTACTTC | CASSSAGTGIYEQYF
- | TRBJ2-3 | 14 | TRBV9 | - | TGTGCCAGCAGCGTAGCTTACAGGCTTGATACGCAGTATTTT | CASSVAYRLDTQYF
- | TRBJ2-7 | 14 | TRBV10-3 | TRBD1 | TGTGCCATCAGTTGGACAGGGGGTTCCTACGAGCAGTACTTC | CAISWTGGSYEQYF
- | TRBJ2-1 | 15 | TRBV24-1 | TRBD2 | TGTGCCACAATGGGACTAGCGGGAGGGCAGAATGAGCAGTTCTTC | CATMGLAGGQNEQFF
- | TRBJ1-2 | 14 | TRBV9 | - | TGTGCCAGCAGCCCCTACGACACGGACTATGGCTACACCTTC | CASSPYDTDYGYTF
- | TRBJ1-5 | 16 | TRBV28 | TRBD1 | TGTGCCAGCAGACGACCCGGACAGGGAAGCAATCAGCCCCAGCATTTT | CASRRPGQGSNQPQHF
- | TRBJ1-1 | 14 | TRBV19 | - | TGTGCCAGTAGTATAGATTGGCTGAACACTGAAGCTTTCTTT | CASSIDWLNTEAFF
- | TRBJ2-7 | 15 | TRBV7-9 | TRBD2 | TGTGCCAGCAGCTCCACCGCTAGCGGGAGATTCGAGCAGTACTTC | CASSSTASGRFEQYF
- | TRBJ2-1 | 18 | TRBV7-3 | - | TGTGCCAGCAGCCCCACCCCTATAGGGCAGGGTCTGGACAATGAGCAGTTCTTC | CASSPTPIGQGLDNEQFF
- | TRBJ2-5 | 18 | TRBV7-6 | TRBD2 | TGTGCCAGCAGCGTGGGACTAGCGGGGGGGCCGTACCAAGAGACCCAGTACTTC | CASSVGLAGGPYQETQYF
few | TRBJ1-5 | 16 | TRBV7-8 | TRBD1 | TGTGCCAGCAGCCCCTTAGGACAGGATAGCAATCAGCCCCAGCATTTT | CASSPLGQDSNQPQHF
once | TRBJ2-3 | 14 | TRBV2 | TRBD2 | TGTGCCAGCAGGCCGGGACTAGCTACAGATACGCAGTATTTT | CASRPGLATDTQYF
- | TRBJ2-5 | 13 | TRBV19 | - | TGTGCCAGTAAGGGCGGGTACCAAGAGACCCAGTACTTC | CASKGGYQETQYF
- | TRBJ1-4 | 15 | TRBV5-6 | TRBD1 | TGTGCCAGCAGCACTGGGACAGCTGCTCGGGAAAAACTGTTTTTT | CASSTGTAAREKLFF
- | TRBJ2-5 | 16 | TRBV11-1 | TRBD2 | TGTGCCAGCAGCTTAGCTGCTAGCGGGCATCAAGAGACCCAGTACTTC | CASSLAASGHQETQYF
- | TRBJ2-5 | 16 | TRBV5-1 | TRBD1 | TGCGCCAGCAGCTCCTGGGACAGGGGGGGACAAGAGACCCAGTACTTC | CASSSWDRGGQETQYF
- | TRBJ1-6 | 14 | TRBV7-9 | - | TGTGCCAGCAGCATGGACTCTGGAAACTCACCCCTCCACTTT | CASSMDSGNSPLHF
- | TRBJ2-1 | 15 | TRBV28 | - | TGTGCCAGCAGTCCGCGAGGGAGGCCTTACAATCAGCAGTTCTTC | CASSPRGRPYNQQFF
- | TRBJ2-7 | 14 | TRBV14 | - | TGTGCCAGCAGCCACGGACAGATTTCCTACGAGCAGTACTTC | CASSHGQISYEQYF
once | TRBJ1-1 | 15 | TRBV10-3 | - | TGTGCCATCAGTGAGTCCGAGGGCTTCAACACTGAAGCTTTCTTT | CAISESEGFNTEAFF
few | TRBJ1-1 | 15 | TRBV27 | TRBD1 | TGTGCCAGCAGTTTCCATGGGACAGTGAACACTGAAGCTTTCTTT | CASSFHGTVNTEAFF
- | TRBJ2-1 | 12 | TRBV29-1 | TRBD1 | TGCAGCGTTATGACAGGGGATGTTGAGCAGTTCTTC | CSVMTGDVEQFF
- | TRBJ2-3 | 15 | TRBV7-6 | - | TGTGCCAGCAGCTTACGGCTAGGTCGGACAGATACGCAGTATTTT | CASSLRLGRTDTQYF
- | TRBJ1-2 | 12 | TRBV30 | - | TGTGCCTGGAGTGTACTTGGCTATGGCTACACCTTC | CAWSVLGYGYTF
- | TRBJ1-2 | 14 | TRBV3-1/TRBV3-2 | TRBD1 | TGTGCCAGCAGCCAAGAGACAGGGGTCTATGGCTACACCTTC | CASSQETGVYGYTF
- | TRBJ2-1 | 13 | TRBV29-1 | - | TGCAGCGTTGAAGATACAGGGTTTATTGGGCAGTTCTTC | CSVEDTGFIGQFF
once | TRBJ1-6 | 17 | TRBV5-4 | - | TGTGCCAGCAGCTTGGGCCGCCGGGGCTCCTATAATTCACCCCTCCACTTT | CASSLGRRGSYNSPLHF
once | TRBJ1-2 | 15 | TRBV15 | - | TGTGCCACCAGCAGAGTACCCTACTATAACTATGGCTACACCTTC | CATSRVPYYNYGYTF
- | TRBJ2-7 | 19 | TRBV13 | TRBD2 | TGTGCCAGCAGCCCGAAAACCCGGGGGGGACTAGCGGGGTCCTACGAGCAGTACTTC | CASSPKTRGGLAGSYEQYF
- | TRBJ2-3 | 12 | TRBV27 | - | TGTGCCAGCAGTTTGGGGGGAGATACGCAGTATTTT | CASSLGGDTQYF
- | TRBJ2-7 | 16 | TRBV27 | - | TGTGCCAGCAGTTTATCTGCAGCGGGGACATCCTACGAGCAGTACTTC | CASSLSAAGTSYEQYF
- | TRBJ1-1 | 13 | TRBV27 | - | TGTGCCAGCAGTTTCGCCGCTGGTTGGCGGGCTTTCTTT | CASSFAAGWRAFF
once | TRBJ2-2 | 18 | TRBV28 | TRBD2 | TGTGCCAGCAGTTCTCCGGGACTAGCGGGAGGGAACACCGGGGAGCTGTTTTTT | CASSSPGLAGGNTGELFF
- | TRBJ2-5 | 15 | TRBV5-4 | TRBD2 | TGTGCCAGCAGCTTGAGGGACTATGGTGAAGAGACCCAGTACTTC | CASSLRDYGEETQYF
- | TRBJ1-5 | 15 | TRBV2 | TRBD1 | TGTGCCAGCAGCCTTGGACAGGTTAGCAATCAGCCCCAGCATTTT | CASSLGQVSNQPQHF
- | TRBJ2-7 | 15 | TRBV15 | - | TGTGCCACCAGCAGAGAGGGCAGCACCATGTACGAGCAGTACTTC | CATSREGSTMYEQYF
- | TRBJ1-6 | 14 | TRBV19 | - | TGTGCCAGTAGTATCGACTCCCTTAATTCACCCCTCCACTTT | CASSIDSLNSPLHF
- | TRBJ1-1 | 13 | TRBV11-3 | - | TGTGCCAGCAGCTTAGTCGGAGGCACTGAAGCTTTCTTT | CASSLVGGTEAFF